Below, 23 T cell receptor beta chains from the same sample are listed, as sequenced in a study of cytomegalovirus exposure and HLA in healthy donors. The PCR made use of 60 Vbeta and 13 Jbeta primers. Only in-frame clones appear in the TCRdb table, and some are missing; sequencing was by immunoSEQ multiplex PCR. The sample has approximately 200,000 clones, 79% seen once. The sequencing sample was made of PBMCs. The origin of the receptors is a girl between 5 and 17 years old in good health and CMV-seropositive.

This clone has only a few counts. The CDR3 DNA reads TGTGCCAGCAGCTTAAGCGCGGGGACAGATACGCAGTATTTT. Protein sequence: CASSLSAGTDTQYF. The chain joins TRBV11-3 to TRBJ2-3; tentatively, D is TRBD2 (6 bases). V dropped 2 bases and J dropped 3 bases, with 9 bases sitting between them. The CDR3 extends over 14 amino acids. CDR1 is SGHNT and CDR2 is YENEEA in the germline V gene.

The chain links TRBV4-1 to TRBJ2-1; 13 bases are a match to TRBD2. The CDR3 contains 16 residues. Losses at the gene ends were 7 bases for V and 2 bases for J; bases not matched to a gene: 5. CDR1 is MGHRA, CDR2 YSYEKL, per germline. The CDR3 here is CASTVTSGGTYNEQFF. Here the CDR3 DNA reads TGCGCCAGCACCGTGACTAGCGGGGGGACCTACAATGAGCAGTTCTTC.

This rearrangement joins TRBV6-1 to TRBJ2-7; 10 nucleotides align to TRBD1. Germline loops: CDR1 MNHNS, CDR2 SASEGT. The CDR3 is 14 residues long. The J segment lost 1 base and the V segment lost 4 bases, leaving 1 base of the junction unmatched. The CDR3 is CASSVGQGSYEQYF. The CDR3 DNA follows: TGTGCCAGCAGTGTGGGACAGGGGTCCTACGAGCAGTACTTC.

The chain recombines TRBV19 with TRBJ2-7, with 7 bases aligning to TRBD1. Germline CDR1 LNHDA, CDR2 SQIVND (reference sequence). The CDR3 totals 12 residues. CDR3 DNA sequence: TGTCCCACTTCAGGGGGTTCCGGCGAGCAGTACTTC. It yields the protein CPTSGGSGEQYF.

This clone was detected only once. The CDR3 sequence: CASTNRADTQYF. For the CDR3, the DNA is TGTGCCAGCACGAACAGGGCAGATACGCAGTATTTT. The V gene is TRBV11-2, the J gene TRBJ2-3, with D possibly matching TRBD1 (6 bases). Germline V gene sequence: CDR1 SGHAT, CDR2 FQNNGV. Between the trimmed V and J ends, which lost 7 bases and 4 bases, there was a span of 9 bases. CDR3 length: 12 amino acids.

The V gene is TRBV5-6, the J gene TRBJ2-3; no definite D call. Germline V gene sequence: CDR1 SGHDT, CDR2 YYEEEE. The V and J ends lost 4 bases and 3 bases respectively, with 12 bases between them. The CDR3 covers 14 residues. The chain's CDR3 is CASSPDSRTDTQYF. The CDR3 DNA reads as TGTGCCAGCAGCCCAGATTCTAGAACAGATACGCAGTATTTT.

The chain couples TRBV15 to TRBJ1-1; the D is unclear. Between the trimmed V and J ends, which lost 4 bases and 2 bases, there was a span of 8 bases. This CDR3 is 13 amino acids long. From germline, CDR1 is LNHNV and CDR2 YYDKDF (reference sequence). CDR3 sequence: CATSITFNTEAFF. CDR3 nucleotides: TGTGCCACCAGCATTACTTTCAACACTGAAGCTTTCTTT.

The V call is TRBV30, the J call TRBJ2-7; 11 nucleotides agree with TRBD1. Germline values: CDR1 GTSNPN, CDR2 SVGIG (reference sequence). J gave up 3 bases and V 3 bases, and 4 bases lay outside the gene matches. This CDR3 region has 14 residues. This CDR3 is CAWSPGQGDYEQYF. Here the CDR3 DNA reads TGTGCCTGGAGCCCGGGACAGGGGGACTACGAGCAGTACTTC.

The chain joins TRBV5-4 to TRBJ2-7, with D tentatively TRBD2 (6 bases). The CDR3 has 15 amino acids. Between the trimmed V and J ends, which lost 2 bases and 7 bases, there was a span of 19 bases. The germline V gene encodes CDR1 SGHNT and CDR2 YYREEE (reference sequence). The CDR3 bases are TGTGCCAGCAGCTTAAACGTGGCGGGGTCCGGGGAGCAGTACTTC. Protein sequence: CASSLNVAGSGEQYF.

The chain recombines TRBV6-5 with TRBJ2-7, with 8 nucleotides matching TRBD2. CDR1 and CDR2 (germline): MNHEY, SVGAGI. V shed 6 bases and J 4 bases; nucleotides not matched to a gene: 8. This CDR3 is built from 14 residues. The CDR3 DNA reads TGTGCCAGCAGACGTCTCGCGGGGGGATACGAGCAGTACTTC. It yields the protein CASRRLAGGYEQYF.

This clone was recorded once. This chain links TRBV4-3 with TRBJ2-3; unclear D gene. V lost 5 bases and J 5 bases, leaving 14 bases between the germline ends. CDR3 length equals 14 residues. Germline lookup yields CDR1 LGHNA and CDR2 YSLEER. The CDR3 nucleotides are TGCGCCAGCAGCACCGGCAGGATGAAAGATACGCAGTATTTT. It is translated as CASSTGRMKDTQYF.

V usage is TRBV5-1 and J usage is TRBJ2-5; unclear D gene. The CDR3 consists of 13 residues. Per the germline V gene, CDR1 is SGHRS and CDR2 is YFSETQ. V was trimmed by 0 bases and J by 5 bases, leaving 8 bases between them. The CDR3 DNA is TGCGCCAGCAGCTTGGTCTCCCGGGAGACCCAGTACTTC. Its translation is CASSLVSRETQYF.

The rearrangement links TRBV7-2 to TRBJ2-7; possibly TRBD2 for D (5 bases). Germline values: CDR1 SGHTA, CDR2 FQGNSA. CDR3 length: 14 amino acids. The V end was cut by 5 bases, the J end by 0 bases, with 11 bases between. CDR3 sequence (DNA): TGTGCCAGCAGCGAGGGAGTAGCCTCCTACGAGCAGTACTTC. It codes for CASSEGVASYEQYF.

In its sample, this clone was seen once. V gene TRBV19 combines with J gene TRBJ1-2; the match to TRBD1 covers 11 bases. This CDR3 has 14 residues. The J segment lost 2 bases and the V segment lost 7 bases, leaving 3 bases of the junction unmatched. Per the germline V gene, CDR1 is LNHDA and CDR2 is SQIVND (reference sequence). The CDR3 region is CASTRDRGNYGYTF. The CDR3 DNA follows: TGTGCCAGTACCAGGGACAGGGGGAACTATGGCTACACCTTC. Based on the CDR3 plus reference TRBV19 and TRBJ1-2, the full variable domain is DGGITQSPKYLFRKEGQNVTLSCEQNLNHDAMYWYRQDPGQGLRLIYYSQIVNDFQKGDIAEGYSVSREKKESFPLTVTSAQKNPTAFYLCASTRDRGNYGYTFGSGTRLTVV.

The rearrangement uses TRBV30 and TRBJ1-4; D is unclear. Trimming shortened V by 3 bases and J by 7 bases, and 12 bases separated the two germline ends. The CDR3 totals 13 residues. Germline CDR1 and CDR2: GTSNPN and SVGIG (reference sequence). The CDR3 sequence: CAWSGQAAEKLFF. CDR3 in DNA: TGTGCCTGGAGCGGCCAGGCTGCTGAAAAACTGTTTTTT.

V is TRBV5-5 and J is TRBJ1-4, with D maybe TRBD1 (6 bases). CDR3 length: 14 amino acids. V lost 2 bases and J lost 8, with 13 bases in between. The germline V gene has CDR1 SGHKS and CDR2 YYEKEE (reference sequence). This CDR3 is CASSFQGPREKLFF. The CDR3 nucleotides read TGTGCCAGCAGCTTCCAGGGGCCCAGGGAAAAACTGTTTTTT.

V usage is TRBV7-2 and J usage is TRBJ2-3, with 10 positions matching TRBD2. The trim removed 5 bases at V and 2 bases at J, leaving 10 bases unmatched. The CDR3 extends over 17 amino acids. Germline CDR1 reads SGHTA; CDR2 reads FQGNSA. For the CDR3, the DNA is TGTGCCAGCAGCCCATTTGGGGGACTAGCGCCCACAGATACGCAGTATTTT. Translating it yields CASSPFGGLAPTDTQYF. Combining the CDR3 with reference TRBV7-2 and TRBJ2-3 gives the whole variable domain GAGVSQSPSNKVTEKGKDVELRCDPISGHTALYWYRQSLGQGLEFLIYFQGNSAPDKSGLPSDRFSAERTGGSVSTLTIQRTQQEDSAVYLCASSPFGGLAPTDTQYFGPGTRLTVL.

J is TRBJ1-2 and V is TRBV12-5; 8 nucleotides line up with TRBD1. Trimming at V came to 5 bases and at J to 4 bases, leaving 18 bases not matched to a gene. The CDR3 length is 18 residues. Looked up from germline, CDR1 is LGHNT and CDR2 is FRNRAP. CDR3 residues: CASGPPPPSGGASYGYTF. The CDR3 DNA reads TGTGCTAGTGGTCCTCCCCCCCCATCAGGGGGCGCGAGCTATGGCTACACCTTC.

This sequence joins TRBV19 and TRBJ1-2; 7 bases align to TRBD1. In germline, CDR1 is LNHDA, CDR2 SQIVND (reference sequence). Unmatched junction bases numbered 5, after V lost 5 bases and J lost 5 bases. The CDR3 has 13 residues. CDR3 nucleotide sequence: TGTGCCAGTAGTCGCGACAGGGAGTATGGCTACACCTTC. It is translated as CASSRDREYGYTF.

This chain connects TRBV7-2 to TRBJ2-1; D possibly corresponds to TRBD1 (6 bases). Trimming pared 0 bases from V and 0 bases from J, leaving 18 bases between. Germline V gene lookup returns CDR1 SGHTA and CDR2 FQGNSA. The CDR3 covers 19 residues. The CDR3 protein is CASSLALGAASISYNEQFF. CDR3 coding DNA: TGTGCCAGCAGCTTAGCGCTGGGGGCAGCCTCAATCTCCTACAATGAGCAGTTCTTC.

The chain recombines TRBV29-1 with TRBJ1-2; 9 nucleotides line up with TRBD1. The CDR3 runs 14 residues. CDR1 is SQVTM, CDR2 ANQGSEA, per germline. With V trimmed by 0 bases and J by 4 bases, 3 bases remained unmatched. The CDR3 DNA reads TGCAGCGTTGAAGAAAGACAGGGGGGCTATGGCTACACCTTC. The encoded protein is CSVEERQGGYGYTF.

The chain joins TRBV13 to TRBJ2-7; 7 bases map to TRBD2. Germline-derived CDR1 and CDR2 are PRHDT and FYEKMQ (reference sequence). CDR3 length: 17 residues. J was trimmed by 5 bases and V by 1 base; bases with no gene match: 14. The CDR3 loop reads CASSLAARAGVRNEQYF. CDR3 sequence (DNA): TGTGCCAGCAGCTTAGCGGCTAGGGCGGGGGTTAGGAACGAGCAGTACTTC. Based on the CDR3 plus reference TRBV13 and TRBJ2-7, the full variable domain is AAGVIQSPRHLIKEKRETATLKCYPIPRHDTVYWYQQGPGQDPQFLISFYEKMQSDKGSIPDRFSAQQFSDYHSELNMSSLELGDSALYFCASSLAARAGVRNEQYFGPGTRLTVT.

CDR3 sequence: CASSPEGRGQFDGYTF. DNA of the CDR3: TGTGCCAGCTCACCAGAAGGCAGGGGGCAATTCGATGGCTACACCTTC. This chain links TRBV18 with TRBJ1-2, with 8 bases aligning to TRBD1. Germline V CDR1 and CDR2: KGHSH, LQKENI. Germline trimming cut 2 bases from V and 6 bases from J; bases unmatched to any gene: 11. The length of the CDR3 is 16 residues.